The rows below give T cell receptor beta chains drawn from one sample of a study of cytomegalovirus exposure and HLA in healthy donors. Profiling relied on immunoSEQ multiplex PCR, and the TCRdb table lists in-frame clones only, not all of them. There are about 150,000 clones in the sample; 75% to 90% occur only once, and more than 20% lies in the top ten. The specimen was PBMCs. The receptors originated from a man aged 18-30 years in good health and CMV-seropositive. The CDR3 runs from the conserved cysteine through the conserved F or W. Each record gives: V gene, D gene, CDR3 protein. A D gene is named only where the DNA matches it firmly.

v_gene: TRBV6-5; d_gene: NA; CDR3aa: CASSPQEKLFF
v_gene: TRBV25-1; d_gene: TRBD2; CDR3aa: CASSGLAGAGSYNEQFF
v_gene: TRBV5-1; d_gene: TRBD1; CDR3aa: CASSLSKTGAPLVHEQYF
v_gene: TRBV9; d_gene: TRBD2; CDR3aa: CASSTPGEGGRRANEQFF
v_gene: TRBV7-2; d_gene: TRBD2; CDR3aa: CASSWGSGRSYEQYF
v_gene: TRBV5-6; d_gene: NA; CDR3aa: CASSLAGRSDGYTF
v_gene: TRBV29-1; d_gene: TRBD2; CDR3aa: CSVDGGRAYNEQFF
v_gene: TRBV19; d_gene: TRBD2; CDR3aa: CASSRGLASGSEQFF
v_gene: TRBV5-1; d_gene: NA; CDR3aa: CASSLGQVGPYEQYF
v_gene: TRBV5-1; d_gene: NA; CDR3aa: CASSTSQGDYGYTF
v_gene: TRBV10-1; d_gene: TRBD1; CDR3aa: CASSHGQGNLYGYTF
v_gene: TRBV13; d_gene: NA; CDR3aa: CASSKRTDTIRETQYF
v_gene: TRBV30; d_gene: TRBD2; CDR3aa: CAWSTGTSGVKQYF
v_gene: TRBV7-2; d_gene: TRBD1; CDR3aa: CASSFHRGGTEAFF
v_gene: TRBV19; d_gene: TRBD1; CDR3aa: CASSTPETGAGNTIYF
v_gene: TRBV4-3; d_gene: TRBD1; CDR3aa: CASSQADRGNYGYTF
v_gene: TRBV7-8; d_gene: TRBD2; CDR3aa: CASSRLVGGRDYNEQFF
v_gene: TRBV6-5; d_gene: NA; CDR3aa: CATHQAVDYGYTF
v_gene: TRBV27; d_gene: TRBD1; CDR3aa: CASSTRQGAHTGELFF
v_gene: TRBV10-3; d_gene: NA; CDR3aa: CAISESGRGNTEAFF
v_gene: TRBV7-3; d_gene: TRBD1; CDR3aa: CASSPDDRGLHNEQFF
v_gene: TRBV19; d_gene: TRBD1; CDR3aa: CASTLGTGGYNEQFF
v_gene: TRBV6-5; d_gene: NA; CDR3aa: CASSSTAGNQPQHF
v_gene: TRBV7-6; d_gene: TRBD2; CDR3aa: CASSLTGTSATEQFF
v_gene: TRBV4-1; d_gene: TRBD1; CDR3aa: CASSQGQGSYEQYF
v_gene: TRBV9; d_gene: TRBD2; CDR3aa: CASTPRAGDTGELFF
v_gene: TRBV4-2; d_gene: NA; CDR3aa: CASSQDPLDSYEQYF
v_gene: TRBV29-1; d_gene: TRBD2; CDR3aa: CSSGLADYNEQFF
v_gene: TRBV6-5; d_gene: NA; CDR3aa: CASSPMTGYPRRYF
v_gene: TRBV6-4; d_gene: TRBD1; CDR3aa: CASSGTGGYNEQFF
v_gene: TRBV6-1; d_gene: NA; CDR3aa: CASSEVSVVVGYTF
v_gene: TRBV2; d_gene: TRBD1; CDR3aa: CASSDLTGGETQYF
v_gene: TRBV5-1; d_gene: NA; CDR3aa: CASSYGDTSYEQYF
v_gene: TRBV27; d_gene: NA; CDR3aa: CASSLGRIQYF
v_gene: TRBV18; d_gene: NA; CDR3aa: CASSPRLTNYGYTF
v_gene: TRBV5-1; d_gene: NA; CDR3aa: CASSLGGLYNEQFF
v_gene: TRBV6-5; d_gene: TRBD1; CDR3aa: CASSRQGAQITEAFF
v_gene: TRBV4-1; d_gene: NA; CDR3aa: CASSQAMGRTEAFF
v_gene: TRBV7-9; d_gene: NA; CDR3aa: CASSSTRGWNYEQYF
v_gene: TRBV5-1; d_gene: NA; CDR3aa: CASSSSGGRETQYF
v_gene: TRBV18; d_gene: TRBD1; CDR3aa: CASSATGGDGYTF
v_gene: TRBV19; d_gene: NA; CDR3aa: CASTGAINSPLHF
v_gene: TRBV5-1; d_gene: TRBD1; CDR3aa: CASSRQGGGTEAFF
v_gene: TRBV30; d_gene: NA; CDR3aa: CAWSVQSGTEAFF
v_gene: TRBV6-1; d_gene: NA; CDR3aa: CAIDRTYEQYF
v_gene: TRBV7-2; d_gene: TRBD1; CDR3aa: CASSRTGVTEAFF
v_gene: TRBV28; d_gene: TRBD1; CDR3aa: CAILGQGVSYNEQFF
v_gene: TRBV6-6; d_gene: NA; CDR3aa: CASGEGGEQYF
v_gene: TRBV2; d_gene: TRBD1; CDR3aa: CASTRTGGNQPQHF